This T cell receptor (beta chain) comes out of a study of metastatic and nonmetastatic thyroid tumors. Study-wide results and caveats: It was reportedly found that TCR beta diversity was significantly higher in malignant thyroid tumors than in benign nodules, a difference seen in both blood and tumor samples.

In the study's own analysis: Clinicopathological groups supplied CDR3 differences that were used to build a distant-metastasis classifier for papillary thyroid cancer. TCRdb re-clonotyped the PCR reads through MiXCR. Here the V and J calls rest on TCRdb's processing, not on the authors' analysis. Here the sample spans about 24,000 clones, roughly 19% being singletons. Thyroid surgery had not been preceded by any treatment in any patient. This clone ranks as medium-sized. Its cognate antigen is unknown. V was shortened by 4 bases and J by 3 bases, with 13 bases between the two germline ends. Germline assignment: CDR1 MDHEN and CDR2 SYDVKM. The CDR3 totals 15 residues.

The chain employs TRBV28 and TRBJ1-5; D uncertain. Sequencing was performed on blood. The TCR sequence derives from a male donor with papillary thyroid cancer or a benign thyroid nodule (not recorded which). Some clones in this sample may be carry-over from other donors' samples. The CDR3 here is CASSYVRAINQPQHF. CDR3 in DNA: TGTGCCAGCAGTTACGTCCGGGCCATCAATCAGCCCCAGCATTTT.